This is a list of T cell receptor beta chains from one sample in a study of PD-1 blockade in classical Hodgkin lymphoma. This table comes from immunoSEQ multiplex PCR, and its TCRdb copy is limited to in-frame clones, with some not included. This sample has fewer than 8,000 clones; around 84% occur once, and the top ten carry roughly 3.5%. The specimen was CD4+ T cells from blood, collected at baseline. These receptors all stem from a human donor with classical Hodgkin lymphoma. Each CDR3 is given with its conserved first and last residue. The D gene is left open where the match is weak. Size values are once, few and many counts, or a class for expanded clones, and some rows have none.

j_call | clone_size | v_call | d_call | cdr3_aa | cdr3_nt
TRBJ1-2 | few | TRBV6-6 | NA | CASSPVHGHTF | TGTGCCAGCAGTCCTGTACACGGACACACCTTC
TRBJ2-2 | NA | TRBV7-2 | NA | CASSLDLGKTGELFF | TGTGCCAGCAGCTTAGATCTTGGGAAAACCGGGGAGCTGTTTTTT
TRBJ2-3 | once | TRBV4-3 | TRBD2 | CASSQEIAGVTDTQYF | TGCGCCAGCAGCCAAGAGATAGCGGGGGTCACAGATACGCAGTATTTT
TRBJ2-5 | NA | TRBV7-9 | TRBD1 | CASSLPGGKETQYF | TGTGCCAGCAGCTTACCAGGGGGTAAAGAGACCCAGTACTTC
TRBJ2-1 | NA | TRBV6-6 | NA | CASSYVQATYNEQFF | TGTGCCAGCAGTTACGTACAGGCAACCTACAATGAGCAGTTCTTC
TRBJ1-1 | NA | TRBV18 | NA | CASSPGTERTEAFF | TGTGCCAGCTCACCAGGGACGGAACGCACTGAAGCTTTCTTT
TRBJ2-1 | NA | TRBV7-3 | NA | CASSLGGTPGGEQFF | TGTGCCAGCAGCTTAGGTGGGACACCAGGCGGGGAGCAGTTCTTC
TRBJ1-1 | NA | TRBV7-9 | NA | CASSLGRGRSNTEAFF | TGTGCCAGCAGCTTAGGTCGGGGTCGGTCGAACACTGAAGCTTTCTTT
TRBJ1-6 | NA | TRBV6-1 | TRBD1 | CASSEATGAYNSPLHF | TGTGCCAGCAGTGAAGCGACAGGGGCGTATAATTCACCCCTCCACTTT
TRBJ2-3 | NA | TRBV5-1 | TRBD2 | CASSLTRLAGGRNTQYF | TGCGCCAGCAGCTTAACGAGACTAGCGGGGGGCCGGAATACGCAGTATTTT
TRBJ1-5 | NA | TRBV7-2 | TRBD1 | CASSLDEGARQPQHF | TGTGCCAGCAGCTTAGATGAGGGGGCTCGGCAGCCCCAGCATTTT
TRBJ2-7 | NA | TRBV5-1 | NA | CASSLGWDEQYF | TGCGCCAGCAGCTTAGGGTGGGACGAGCAGTACTTC
TRBJ1-3 | once | TRBV7-2 | NA | CASSLDRYSSGNTIYF | TGTGCCAGCAGCCTGGACAGATACAGCTCTGGAAACACCATATATTTT
TRBJ2-3 | NA | TRBV19 | NA | CASSTQRGGRGDTQYF | TGTGCCAGTAGTACCCAACGAGGAGGGCGGGGAGATACGCAGTATTTT
TRBJ1-1 | NA | TRBV10-2 | NA | CASREGTGLGTEAFF | TGCGCCAGCAGGGAGGGGACCGGGTTGGGCACTGAAGCTTTCTTT
TRBJ1-1 | NA | TRBV7-9 | NA | CASSGGRRLEAFF | TGTGCCAGCAGCGGGGGGAGGCGGCTAGAAGCTTTCTTT
TRBJ1-2 | NA | TRBV29-1 | NA | CSVEEGFGYTF | TGCAGCGTCGAAGAGGGGTTTGGCTACACCTTC
TRBJ2-5 | NA | TRBV7-8 | NA | CASSLRRFMGGTQYF | TGTGCCAGCAGCTTACGGAGGTTCATGGGGGGGACCCAGTACTTC
TRBJ1-1 | few | TRBV4-2 | NA | CASSLTGGTEAFF | TGTGCCAGCAGCCTGACGGGGGGGACTGAAGCTTTCTTT
TRBJ1-1 | NA | TRBV7-9 | NA | CASSLGWGSTEAFF | TGTGCCAGCAGCTTAGGCTGGGGGAGCACTGAAGCTTTCTTT
TRBJ1-1 | NA | TRBV29-1 | NA | CSVERGGVGTEAFF | TGCAGCGTTGAACGCGGGGGTGTCGGCACTGAAGCTTTCTTT
TRBJ1-5 | NA | TRBV9 | NA | CASSVTESSNQPQHF | TGTGCCAGCAGCGTGACAGAGAGTAGCAATCAGCCCCAGCATTTT
TRBJ2-5 | NA | TRBV5-4 | TRBD2 | CASSWGAGGAQETQYF | TGTGCCAGCAGCTGGGGGGCCGGGGGGGCCCAAGAGACCCAGTACTTC
TRBJ2-7 | NA | TRBV6-1 | NA | CASSEGPGVFYEQYF | TGTGCCAGCAGTGAAGGTCCGGGGGTGTTCTACGAGCAGTACTTC
TRBJ2-1 | NA | TRBV9 | NA | CASSPRQDPYNEQFF | TGTGCCAGCAGCCCTCGACAGGACCCCTACAATGAGCAGTTCTTC
TRBJ1-4 | NA | TRBV7-2 | NA | CASSSFTVRATNEKLFF | TGTGCCAGCAGCTCGTTCACTGTCCGAGCAACTAATGAAAAACTGTTTTTT
TRBJ2-7 | NA | TRBV6-4 | TRBD1 | CASSIRDRYEQYF | TGTGCCAGCAGTATACGGGACAGGTACGAGCAGTACTTC
TRBJ2-2 | NA | TRBV2 | NA | CASSPWEDTGELFF | TGTGCCAGCAGCCCTTGGGAAGACACCGGGGAGCTGTTTTTT
TRBJ1-4 | NA | TRBV2 | NA | CASSERVATNEKLFF | TGTGCCAGCAGTGAGAGGGTTGCAACTAATGAAAAACTGTTTTTT
TRBJ2-2 | NA | TRBV7-9 | NA | CASSPGRDRRPNTGELFF | TGTGCCAGCAGCCCGGGGAGGGACAGGAGGCCGAACACCGGGGAGCTGTTTTTT
TRBJ2-2 | NA | TRBV12-5 | TRBD2 | CASGPPGPSGGTGELFF | TGTGCTAGTGGCCCTCCCGGGCCTAGCGGGGGCACCGGGGAGCTGTTTTTT
TRBJ2-1 | once | TRBV29-1 | NA | CSVVIAGARPHLFF | TGCAGCGTTGTGATTGCGGGGGCGCGACCGCACCTGTTCTTC
TRBJ1-1 | NA | TRBV5-5 | NA | CASSLEVNTEAFF | TGTGCCAGCAGCTTGGAGGTCAACACTGAAGCTTTCTTT
TRBJ2-7 | NA | TRBV28 | NA | CASTQGYEQYF | TGTGCCAGCACGCAGGGCTACGAGCAGTACTTC
TRBJ2-3 | NA | TRBV6-6 | TRBD1 | CASSYLGQGITDTQYF | TGTGCCAGCAGTTACTTAGGACAGGGAATAACAGATACGCAGTATTTT
TRBJ2-2 | NA | TRBV28 | NA | CASSPQQGFTGELFF | TGTGCCAGCAGTCCTCAACAGGGTTTCACCGGGGAGCTGTTTTTT
TRBJ1-1 | NA | TRBV28 | TRBD1 | CASSTGTGLTEAFF | TGTGCCAGCAGCACCGGGACAGGGCTCACTGAAGCTTTCTTT
TRBJ1-6 | NA | TRBV13 | NA | CAIPGRENSPLHF | TGTGCCATCCCCGGGAGGGAAAATTCACCCCTCCACTTT
TRBJ2-5 | NA | TRBV7-6 | NA | CASSRLEETQYF | TGTGCCAGCAGCAGGCTGGAAGAGACCCAGTACTTC
TRBJ2-7 | NA | TRBV27 | NA | CASSLLPGSYEQYF | TGTGCCAGCAGTTTACTGCCAGGTTCGTACGAGCAGTACTTC
TRBJ2-1 | few | TRBV6-1 | NA | CASSERWGFDEQFF | TGTGCCAGCAGTGAACGATGGGGGTTTGATGAGCAGTTCTTC
TRBJ1-3 | few | TRBV7-3 | NA | CASSLTGFGNTIYF | TGTGCCAGCAGCTTAACGGGTTTCGGAAACACCATATATTTT
TRBJ2-2 | NA | TRBV19 | NA | CASSIANGELFF | TGTGCCAGTAGTATAGCGAACGGGGAGCTGTTTTTT
TRBJ2-3 | NA | TRBV4-3 | TRBD2 | CASSQAPAGGPTDTQYF | TGCGCCAGCAGCCAAGCGCCAGCGGGGGGGCCGACAGATACGCAGTATTTT
TRBJ1-3 | NA | TRBV9 | NA | CASSVGGGNPGNTIYF | TGTGCCAGCAGCGTAGGAGGGGGTAACCCTGGAAACACCATATATTTT
TRBJ2-1 | NA | TRBV4-2 | NA | CASSQESGGKEQFF | TGTGCCAGCAGCCAAGAATCTGGGGGAAAGGAGCAGTTCTTC
TRBJ2-7 | few | TRBV11-2 | TRBD1 | CASEGIDRGSYEQYF | TGTGCCAGCGAGGGCATCGACAGGGGTTCCTACGAGCAGTACTTC
TRBJ2-5 | NA | TRBV29-1 | NA | CSAGREAQYF | TGCAGCGCTGGACGAGAGGCCCAGTACTTC
TRBJ2-1 | NA | TRBV18 | TRBD2 | CASSSLAGGRNEQFF | TGTGCCAGCTCATCCCTAGCGGGGGGGCGAAATGAGCAGTTCTTC
TRBJ2-5 | NA | TRBV7-6 | NA | CASSYRAQPSLQGQETQYF | TGTGCCAGCAGCTACCGGGCCCAACCCAGCCTCCAGGGGCAAGAGACCCAGTACTTC
TRBJ2-5 | NA | TRBV7-7 | TRBD1 | CASSPGGTGRQETQYF | TGTGCTAGCAGCCCCGGTGGGACAGGGAGGCAAGAGACCCAGTACTTC
TRBJ1-6 | few | TRBV4-2 | TRBD1 | CASSEGQGDSPLHF | TGTGCCAGCAGCGAAGGACAGGGCGATTCACCCCTCCACTTT
TRBJ2-7 | NA | TRBV18 | TRBD1 | CASSPNLYPPGQKGYEQYF | TGTGCCAGCTCACCAAACTTATACCCTCCGGGACAGAAGGGTTACGAGCAGTACTTC
TRBJ2-4 | NA | TRBV4-3 | NA | CASSHLGGGQNIQYF | TGCGCCAGCAGCCACTTGGGAGGGGGCCAAAACATTCAGTACTTC
TRBJ1-1 | NA | TRBV15 | NA | CATSRPLNEAFF | TGTGCCACCAGCAGACCCCTAAACGAAGCTTTCTTT
TRBJ1-2 | few | TRBV18 | NA | CASSPKPGTNGYTF | TGTGCCAGCTCACCTAAACCGGGAACCAATGGCTACACCTTC
TRBJ2-2 | few | TRBV5-4 | NA | CAFADQNTGELFF | TGTGCCTTCGCGGACCAGAACACCGGGGAGCTGTTTTTT